The T cell receptor beta chain under discussion was sequenced for a study of blood T cell repertoires in COVID-19. Overall study context: Sources were T cells, B-cell-depleted T cells, or PBMCs; the material itself was cDNA or gDNA.

In the source study's methods: Counts of nucleated cells, estimated from reference gene primer amplification, were obtained. The assay was immunoSEQ multiplex PCR, and TCRdb's table has in-frame clones only and misses some. That table furnishes V, J and clone size, whereas the DNA furnished D and trimming. Among tens of thousands of clones, approximately 90% were seen once, and the ten largest hold roughly 1.2%. The V and J ends lost 2 bases and 1 base respectively, with 5 bases between them. CDR3 length equals 13 residues. Germline V gene lookup returns CDR1 MNHEY and CDR2 SVGEGT. The sequence was obtained from a woman aged 55-75 years with acute or convalescent COVID-19. The rearrangement links TRBV6-2 or TRBV6-3 to TRBJ1-1; D gene uncertain. The source material was peripheral blood. The CDR3 protein is CASSYRGNTEAFF. The CDR3 bases are TGTGCCAGCAGTTACCGGGGGAACACTGAAGCTTTCTTT.